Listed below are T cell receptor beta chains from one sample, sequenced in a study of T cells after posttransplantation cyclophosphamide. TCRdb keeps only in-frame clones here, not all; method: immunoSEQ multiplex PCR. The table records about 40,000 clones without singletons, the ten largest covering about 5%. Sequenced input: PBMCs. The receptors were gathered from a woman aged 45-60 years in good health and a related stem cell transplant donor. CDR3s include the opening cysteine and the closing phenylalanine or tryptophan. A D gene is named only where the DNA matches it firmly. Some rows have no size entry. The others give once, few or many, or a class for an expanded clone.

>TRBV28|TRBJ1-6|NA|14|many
CASSTKGGVTPLHF
TGTGCCAGCAGCACAAAAGGGGGTGTGACACCCCTCCACTTT
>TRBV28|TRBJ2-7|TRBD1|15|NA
CASRSRGDRAGEQYF
TGTGCCAGCAGGTCCCGGGGGGACAGGGCTGGCGAGCAGTACTTC
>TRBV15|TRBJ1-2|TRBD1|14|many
CATSSGTVQNGYTF
TGTGCCACCAGCAGTGGGACAGTCCAAAATGGCTACACCTTC
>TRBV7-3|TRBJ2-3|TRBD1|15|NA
CASSSTGAVADTQYF
TGTGCCAGCAGCTCGACAGGGGCCGTGGCAGATACGCAGTATTTT
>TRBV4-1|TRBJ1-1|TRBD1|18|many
CASSQEQGLSFWYTEAFF
TGCGCCAGCAGCCAAGAACAGGGGTTGTCATTTTGGTACACTGAAGCTTTCTTT
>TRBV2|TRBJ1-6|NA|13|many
CASRRSENSPLHF
TGTGCCAGCAGGCGATCCGAGAATTCACCCCTCCACTTT
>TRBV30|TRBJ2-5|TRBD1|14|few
CAWTPGQGRATQYF
TGTGCCTGGACCCCGGGACAGGGGAGGGCGACCCAGTACTTC
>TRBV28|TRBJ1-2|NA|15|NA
CASSESYRVGYGYTF
TGTGCCAGCAGTGAATCCTACAGGGTGGGCTATGGCTACACCTTC
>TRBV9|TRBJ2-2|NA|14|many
CASSVAGLTGELFF
TGTGCCAGCAGCGTGGCAGGACTTACCGGGGAGCTGTTTTTT
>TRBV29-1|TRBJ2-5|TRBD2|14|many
CSTPGLAPSETQYF
TGCAGCACCCCGGGACTAGCGCCCTCAGAGACCCAGTACTTC
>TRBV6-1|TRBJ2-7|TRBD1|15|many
CASSEPGQASYEQYF
TGTGCCAGCAGTGAACCGGGACAGGCTTCCTACGAGCAGTACTTC
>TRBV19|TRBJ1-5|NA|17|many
CASSNPRWGASNQPQHF
TGTGCCAGTAGTAACCCCCGTTGGGGAGCAAGCAATCAGCCCCAGCATTTT
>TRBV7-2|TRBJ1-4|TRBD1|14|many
CASSFGTGNEKLFF
TGTGCCAGCAGCTTCGGGACAGGGAATGAAAAACTGTTTTTT
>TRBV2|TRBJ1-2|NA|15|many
CASSGTQGHNYGYTF
TGTGCCAGCAGTGGGACACAGGGACATAACTATGGCTACACCTTC
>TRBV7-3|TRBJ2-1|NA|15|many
CASSPGESSYNEQFF
TGTGCCAGCAGCCCAGGGGAGAGCTCCTACAATGAGCAGTTCTTC
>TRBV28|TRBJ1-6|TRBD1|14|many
CASSESWDSSPLHF
TGTGCCAGCAGTGAATCCTGGGACAGTTCACCCCTCCACTTT
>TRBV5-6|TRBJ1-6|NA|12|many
CASSLGESPLHF
TGTGCCAGCAGCTTGGGAGAGTCACCCCTCCACTTT
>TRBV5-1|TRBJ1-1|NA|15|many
CASSLDDRSNTEAFF
TGCGCCAGCAGCTTGGACGACAGGTCGAACACTGAAGCTTTCTTT
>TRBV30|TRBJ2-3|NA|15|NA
CACPGVWRVEDTQYF
TGTGCCTGCCCCGGGGTTTGGAGGGTGGAAGATACGCAGTATTTT
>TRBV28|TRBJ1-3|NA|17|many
CASSLPLGGANGNTIYF
TGTGCCAGCAGTCTTCCTCTGGGGGGGGCTAACGGAAACACCATATATTTT
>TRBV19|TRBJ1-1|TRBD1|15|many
CASSTAGGMNTEAFF
TGTGCCAGTAGTACGGCAGGGGGCATGAACACTGAAGCTTTCTTT
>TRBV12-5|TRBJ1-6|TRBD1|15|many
CASGPGQGGNSPLHF
TGTGCTAGTGGTCCGGGACAGGGCGGAAATTCACCCCTCCACTTT
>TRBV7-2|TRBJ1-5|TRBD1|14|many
CASSFKGGLEPQHF
TGTGCCAGCAGCTTCAAAGGGGGCTTGGAGCCCCAGCATTTT
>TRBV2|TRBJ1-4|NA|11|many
CASSEREKLFF
TGTGCCAGCAGTGAGCGCGAAAAACTGTTTTTT
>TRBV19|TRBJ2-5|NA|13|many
CASRSSSQETQYF
TGTGCCAGTAGGTCCTCGAGTCAAGAGACCCAGTACTTC
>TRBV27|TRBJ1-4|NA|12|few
CASKGFNEKLFF
TGTGCCAGCAAGGGGTTTAATGAAAAACTGTTTTTT
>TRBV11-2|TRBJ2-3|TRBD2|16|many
CASSPWTSGYTDTQYF
TGTGCCAGCAGCCCCTGGACTAGCGGGTACACAGATACGCAGTATTTT
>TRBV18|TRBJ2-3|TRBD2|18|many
CASSPLPPSGGALDTQYF
TGTGCCAGCTCACCACTTCCCCCTAGCGGGGGGGCCTTGGATACGCAGTATTTT
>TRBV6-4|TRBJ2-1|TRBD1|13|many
CASSEDRAHEQFF
TGTGCCAGCAGTGAAGACAGGGCACATGAGCAGTTCTTC
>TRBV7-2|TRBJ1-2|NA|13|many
CASSLLGNYGYTF
TGTGCCAGCAGCCTACTAGGGAACTATGGCTACACCTTC
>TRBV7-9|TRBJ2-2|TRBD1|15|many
CASSFPDRDTGELFF
TGTGCCAGCAGCTTCCCCGACAGGGACACCGGGGAGCTGTTTTTT
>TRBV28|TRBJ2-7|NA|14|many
CASSLPGHVYEQYF
TGTGCCAGCAGTTTACCAGGGCACGTATACGAGCAGTACTTC
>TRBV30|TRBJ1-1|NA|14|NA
CAWGTGLTNTEAFF
TGTGCCTGGGGTACAGGGCTTACGAACACTGAAGCTTTCTTT
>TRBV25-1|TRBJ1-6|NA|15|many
CASSERRGGDSPLHF
TGTGCCAGCAGTGAACGGAGGGGGGGAGATTCACCCCTCCACTTT
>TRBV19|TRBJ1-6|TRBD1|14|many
CASSITGERSPLHF
TGTGCCAGTAGTATTACAGGGGAGAGGTCACCCCTCCACTTT
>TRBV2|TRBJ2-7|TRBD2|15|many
CASSEGRGLAYEQYF
TGTGCCAGCAGTGAAGGGCGGGGGTTAGCCTACGAGCAGTACTTC
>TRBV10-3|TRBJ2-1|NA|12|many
CAISESRDEQFF
TGTGCCATCAGTGAGAGTCGAGATGAGCAGTTCTTC
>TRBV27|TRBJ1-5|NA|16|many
CASSFAALGGNQPQHF
TGTGCCAGCAGTTTCGCGGCCCTCGGGGGCAATCAGCCCCAGCATTTT
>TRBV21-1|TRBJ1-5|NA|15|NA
CASSKQRVFDQPQHF
TGTGCCAGCAGCAAACAGCGGGTTTTCGATCAGCCCCAGCATTTT
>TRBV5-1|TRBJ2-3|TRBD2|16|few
CASSSVGGAGTDTQYF
TGCGCCAGCAGCTCAGTCGGGGGGGCGGGCACAGATACGCAGTATTTT
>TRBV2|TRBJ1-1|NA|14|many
CASRATVYEPEAFF
TGTGCCAGCAGAGCGACGGTATATGAACCTGAAGCTTTCTTT
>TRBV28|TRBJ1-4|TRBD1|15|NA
CASSPPGGTNEKLFF
TGTGCCAGCAGCCCCCCAGGGGGCACTAATGAAAAACTGTTTTTT
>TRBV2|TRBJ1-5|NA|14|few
CASSRGSFNQPQHF
TGTGCCAGCAGCCGGGGTTCCTTCAATCAGCCCCAGCATTTT
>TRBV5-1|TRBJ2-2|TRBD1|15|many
CASSGGQANTGELFF
TGCGCCAGCAGCGGGGGACAGGCTAACACCGGGGAGCTGTTTTTT
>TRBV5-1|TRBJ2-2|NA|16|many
CASSLQIRAYTGELFF
TGCGCCAGCAGCCTTCAAATCAGGGCCTACACCGGGGAGCTGTTTTTT
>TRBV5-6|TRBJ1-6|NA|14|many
CASSQQKNNSPLHF
TGTGCCAGCAGTCAACAGAAAAATAATTCACCCCTCCACTTT